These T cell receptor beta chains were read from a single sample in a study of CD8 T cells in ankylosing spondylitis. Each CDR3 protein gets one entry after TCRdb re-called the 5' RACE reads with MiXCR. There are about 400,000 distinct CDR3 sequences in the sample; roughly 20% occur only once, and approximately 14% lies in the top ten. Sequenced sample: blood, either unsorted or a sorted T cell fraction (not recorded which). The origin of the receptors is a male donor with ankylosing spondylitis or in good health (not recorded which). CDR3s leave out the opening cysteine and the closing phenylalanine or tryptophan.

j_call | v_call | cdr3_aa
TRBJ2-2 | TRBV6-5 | ASSYISANTGELF
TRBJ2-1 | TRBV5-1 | ASSENNEQF
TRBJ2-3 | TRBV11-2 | ASSFPPKGTDTQY
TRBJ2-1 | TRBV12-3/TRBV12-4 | ASRLAGGHYNEQF
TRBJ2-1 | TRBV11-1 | ASSPGTSGGRSYNEQF
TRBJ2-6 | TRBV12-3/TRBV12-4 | ASSGTGTSGANVLT
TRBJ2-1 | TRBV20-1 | SAREPSASGGAFHEQF
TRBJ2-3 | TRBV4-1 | ASSQDSGDTQY
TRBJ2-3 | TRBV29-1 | SASWGGWDTQY
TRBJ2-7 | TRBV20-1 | SARGTAAYEQY
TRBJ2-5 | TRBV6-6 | ASMGRRETQY
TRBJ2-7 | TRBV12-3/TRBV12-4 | ASSPPGTETYEQY
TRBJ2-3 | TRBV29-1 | SVEAADTQY
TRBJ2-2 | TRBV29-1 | SGIQGMGTGELF
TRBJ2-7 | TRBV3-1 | ASSQFVYEQY
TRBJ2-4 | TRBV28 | ASSTTGGQDIQY
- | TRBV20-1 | SAPAWDGIYNEQY
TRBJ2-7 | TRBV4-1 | ASSQQRDTLAAYEQY
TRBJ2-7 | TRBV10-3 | AIRGEGQEQY
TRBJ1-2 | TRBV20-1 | SAAGGSVYGYT
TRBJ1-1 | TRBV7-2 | ASSLFRGLNTEAF
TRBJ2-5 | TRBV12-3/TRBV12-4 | ASTNPSGGKETQY
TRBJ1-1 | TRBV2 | ASSGRSEAF
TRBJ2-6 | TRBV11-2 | ASSFKYWDRVANVLT
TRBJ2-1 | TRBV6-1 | ASSEVGGTVNEQF
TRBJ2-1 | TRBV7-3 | ASSLEGTLAPYNEQF
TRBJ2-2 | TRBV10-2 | ASSEGHYTGELF
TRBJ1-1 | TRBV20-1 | SASELGTGNTEAF
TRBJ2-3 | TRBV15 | ATSLPGTADTQY
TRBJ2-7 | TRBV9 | ASSAAAGQNYEQY
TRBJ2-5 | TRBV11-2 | ASSLVAYPQETQY
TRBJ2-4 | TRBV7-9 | ASSSSLRGIAKNIQY
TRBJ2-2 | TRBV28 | ASSSGRQGNTGELF
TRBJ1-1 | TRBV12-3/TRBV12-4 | ASGTEAF
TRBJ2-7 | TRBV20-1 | SASELVDEQY
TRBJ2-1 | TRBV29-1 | SVWGLDNEQF
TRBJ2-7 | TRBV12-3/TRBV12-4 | ASSLSDGPYEQY
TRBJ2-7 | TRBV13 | ASSFGPKNAGPGDPYEQY
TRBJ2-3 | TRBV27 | ASTRTSGGFTDTQY
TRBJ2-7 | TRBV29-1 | SAWAGEGSSYEQY
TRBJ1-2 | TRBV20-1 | SARARTDPNYGYT
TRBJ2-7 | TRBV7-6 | ASSSPNSGPSPEQY
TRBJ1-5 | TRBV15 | ATSATGANQPQH
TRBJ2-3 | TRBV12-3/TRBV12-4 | ASSYLSGGPSTDTQY
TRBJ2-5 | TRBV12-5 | ASGPGPGPETQY
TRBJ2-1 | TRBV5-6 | ASSFGTSGGAHNEQF
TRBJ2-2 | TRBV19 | GAGPGTGELF
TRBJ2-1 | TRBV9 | ASSPRALGFDNEQF
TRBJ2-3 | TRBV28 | ASSPITGGGGTDTQY